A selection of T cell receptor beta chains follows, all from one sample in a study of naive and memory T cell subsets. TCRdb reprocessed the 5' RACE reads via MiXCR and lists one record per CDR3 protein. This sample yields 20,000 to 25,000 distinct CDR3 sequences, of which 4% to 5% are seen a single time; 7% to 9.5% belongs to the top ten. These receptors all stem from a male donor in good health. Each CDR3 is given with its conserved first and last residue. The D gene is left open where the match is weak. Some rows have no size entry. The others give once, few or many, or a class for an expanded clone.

CASSSTGEWETQYF,TGTGCCAGCAGCTCCACAGGGGAATGGGAGACCCAGTACTTC,TRBJ2-5,TRBV5-6,TRBD1,many
CASSLGRGAGYEQYF,TGTGCCAGCAGCTTAGGTCGGGGGGCCGGCTACGAGCAGTACTTC,TRBJ2-7,TRBV13,-,many
CASSPRTSGTFTDTQYF,TGTGCCAGCAGTCCAAGGACTAGCGGGACCTTCACAGATACGCAGTATTTT,TRBJ2-3,TRBV27,TRBD2,many
CSAVQGQETQYF,TGCAGTGCTGTACAGGGCCAGGAGACCCAGTACTTC,TRBJ2-5,TRBV20-1,-,many
CALGTGGAPGEQYF,TGTGCCCTGGGGACAGGGGGCGCCCCGGGCGAGCAGTACTTC,TRBJ2-7,TRBV10-3,TRBD1,many
CASSEDRSSWPQHF,TGTGCCAGCAGCGAGGACAGGTCGTCATGGCCCCAGCATTTT,TRBJ1-5,TRBV6-5,TRBD1,many
CASSQDRGGELFF,TGTGCCAGCAGCCAAGATAGGGGCGGGGAGCTGTTTTTT,TRBJ2-2,TRBV4-2,-,few
CASSSTGGEEDTQYF,TGCGCCAGCAGCTCCACAGGGGGCGAGGAAGATACGCAGTATTTT,TRBJ2-3,TRBV5-1,TRBD1,many
CASSLGGATDTQYF,TGTGCCAGCAGCTTGGGAGGGGCAACAGATACGCAGTATTTT,TRBJ2-3,TRBV5-6,-,-
CASSTHESEQFF,TGTGCCAGTAGTACCCATGAGAGTGAGCAGTTCTTC,TRBJ2-1,TRBV19,-,many
CASSQGAAGGQETQYF,TGTGCCAGCAGCCAGGGGGCAGCGGGAGGACAAGAGACCCAGTACTTC,TRBJ2-5,TRBV6-2/TRBV6-3,-,many
CASSFRGDANYGYTF,TGTGCCAGCAGTTTTCGCGGGGACGCGAACTATGGCTACACCTTC,TRBJ1-2,TRBV12-3/TRBV12-4,-,many
CASSSTGYSNQPQHF,TGTGCCAGCAGTTCCACAGGTTATAGCAATCAGCCCCAGCATTTT,TRBJ1-5,TRBV6-6,-,many
CASGTELSTQYF,TGTGCCAGTGGAACCGAACTATCAACCCAGTACTTC,TRBJ2-5,TRBV19,-,many
CASSLGWRAAPLVQYF,TGTGCCAGCAGCTTAGGTTGGCGAGCGGCCCCTCTCGTGCAGTACTTC,TRBJ2-7,TRBV7-2,-,many
CSVEGRQSTDTQYF,TGCAGCGTTGAAGGTAGACAGAGCACAGATACGCAGTATTTT,TRBJ2-3,TRBV29-1,-,many
CASSYGLSGELFF,TGTGCCAGCAGTTATGGGCTATCTGGGGAGCTGTTTTTT,TRBJ2-2,TRBV6-5,-,many